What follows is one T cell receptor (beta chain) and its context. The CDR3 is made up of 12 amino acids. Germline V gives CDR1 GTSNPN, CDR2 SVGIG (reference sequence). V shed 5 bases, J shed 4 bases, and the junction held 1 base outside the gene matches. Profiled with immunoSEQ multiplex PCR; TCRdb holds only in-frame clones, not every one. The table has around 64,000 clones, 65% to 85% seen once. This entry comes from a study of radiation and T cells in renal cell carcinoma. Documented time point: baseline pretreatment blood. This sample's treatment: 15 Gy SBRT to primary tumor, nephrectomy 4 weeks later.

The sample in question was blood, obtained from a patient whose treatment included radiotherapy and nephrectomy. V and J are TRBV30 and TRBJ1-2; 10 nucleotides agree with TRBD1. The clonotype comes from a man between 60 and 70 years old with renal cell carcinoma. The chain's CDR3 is CAWGDRGYGYTF. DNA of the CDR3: TGTGCCTGGGGGGACAGGGGCTATGGCTACACCTTC. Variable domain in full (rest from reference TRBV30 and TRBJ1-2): SQTIHQWPATLVQPVGSPLSLECTVEGTSNPNLYWYRQAAGRGLQLLFYSVGIGQISSEVPQNLSASRPQDRQFILSSKKLLLSDSGFYLCAWGDRGYGYTFGSGTRLTVV.